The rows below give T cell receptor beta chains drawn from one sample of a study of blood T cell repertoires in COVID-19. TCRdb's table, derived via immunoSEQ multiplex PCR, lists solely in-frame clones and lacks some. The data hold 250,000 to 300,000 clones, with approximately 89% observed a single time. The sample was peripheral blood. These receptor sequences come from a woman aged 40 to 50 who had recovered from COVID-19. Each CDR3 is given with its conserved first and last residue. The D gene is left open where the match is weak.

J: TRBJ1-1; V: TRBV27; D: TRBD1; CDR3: CASSKLGQGAGTEAFF; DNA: TGTGCCAGCAGTAAATTAGGGCAGGGGGCTGGCACTGAAGCTTTCTTT
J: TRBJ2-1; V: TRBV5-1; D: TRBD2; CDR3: CASSYGLAGYNEQFF; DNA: TGCGCCAGCAGCTACGGACTAGCGGGATACAATGAGCAGTTCTTC
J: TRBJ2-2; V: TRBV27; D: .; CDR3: CASSLSKLGLSTGELFF; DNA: TGTGCCAGCAGTTTGTCGAAACTAGGACTGAGCACCGGGGAGCTGTTTTTT
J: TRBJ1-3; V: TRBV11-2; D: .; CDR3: CASSPEGRWGNTIYF; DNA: TGTGCCAGCAGCCCCGAAGGGAGGTGGGGAAACACCATATATTTT
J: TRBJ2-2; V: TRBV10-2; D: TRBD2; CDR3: CASRKTGVDSGGTGELFF; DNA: TGCGCCAGCAGGAAAACAGGGGTTGATAGCGGGGGGACCGGGGAGCTGTTTTTT
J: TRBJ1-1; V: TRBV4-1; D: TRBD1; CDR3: CASSRGQGAFTEAFF; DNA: TGCGCCAGCAGCCGGGGACAGGGAGCATTCACTGAAGCTTTCTTT
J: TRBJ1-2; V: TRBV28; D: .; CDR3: CASSLYRGIYGYTF; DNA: TGTGCCAGCAGTTTATATAGGGGAATCTATGGCTACACCTTC
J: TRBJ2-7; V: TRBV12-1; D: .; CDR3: CASSKPGAPEQYF; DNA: TGTGCCAGCAGCAAGCCGGGAGCCCCCGAGCAGTACTTC
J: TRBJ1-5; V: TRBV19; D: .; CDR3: CASSMVRWAQPQHF; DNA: TGTGCCAGTAGTATGGTACGGTGGGCTCAGCCCCAGCATTTT
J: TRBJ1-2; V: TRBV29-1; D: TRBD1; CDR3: CSGSQGSDYGYTF; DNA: TGCAGCGGATCACAGGGGTCGGACTATGGCTACACCTTC
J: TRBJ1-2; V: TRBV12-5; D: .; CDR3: CASGLEVRGYTF; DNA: TGTGCTAGTGGTTTAGAGGTCCGGGGCTACACCTTC
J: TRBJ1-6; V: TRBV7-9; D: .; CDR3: CASSAPSGAGVNSPLHF; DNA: TGTGCCAGCAGCGCCCCGAGTGGGGCTGGGGTTAATTCACCCCTCCACTTT
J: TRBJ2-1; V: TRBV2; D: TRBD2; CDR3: CASSGDSGIYNEQFF; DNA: TGTGCCAGCAGTGGGGATAGCGGGATCTACAATGAGCAGTTCTTC
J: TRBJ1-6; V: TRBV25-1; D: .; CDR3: CASRGSSYNSPLHF; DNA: TGTGCCAGCAGAGGGAGCTCCTATAATTCACCCCTCCACTTT
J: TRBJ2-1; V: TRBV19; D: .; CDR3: CASSIGLINEQFF; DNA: TGTGCCAGTAGTATCGGACTAATTAATGAGCAGTTCTTC
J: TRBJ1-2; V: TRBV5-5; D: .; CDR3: CASSFSAGNGYTF; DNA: TGTGCCAGCAGCTTCTCGGCCGGGAATGGCTACACCTTC